Reported below is one T cell receptor (beta chain). This entry is derived from a study of blood T cell repertoires in COVID-19. The method was immunoSEQ multiplex PCR; TCRdb's version includes in-frame clones alone and lacks a portion of them. The sample shows 240,000 or so clones, approximately 83% of them seen only once. Germline V gene sequence: CDR1 LNHDA, CDR2 SQIVND (reference sequence). Trimming at V came to 5 bases and at J to 4 bases, leaving 8 bases not matched to a gene. The CDR3 extends over 16 amino acids. This chain uses TRBV19 with TRBJ2-2; 9 nucleotides match TRBD1. The sequence came from a young woman who had recovered from COVID-19. The sequencing sample was made of peripheral blood. DNA for the CDR3: TGTGCCAGTAGTCCTAACAGGGGGCTGGGCACCGGGGAGCTGTTTTTT. Its translation is CASSPNRGLGTGELFF.